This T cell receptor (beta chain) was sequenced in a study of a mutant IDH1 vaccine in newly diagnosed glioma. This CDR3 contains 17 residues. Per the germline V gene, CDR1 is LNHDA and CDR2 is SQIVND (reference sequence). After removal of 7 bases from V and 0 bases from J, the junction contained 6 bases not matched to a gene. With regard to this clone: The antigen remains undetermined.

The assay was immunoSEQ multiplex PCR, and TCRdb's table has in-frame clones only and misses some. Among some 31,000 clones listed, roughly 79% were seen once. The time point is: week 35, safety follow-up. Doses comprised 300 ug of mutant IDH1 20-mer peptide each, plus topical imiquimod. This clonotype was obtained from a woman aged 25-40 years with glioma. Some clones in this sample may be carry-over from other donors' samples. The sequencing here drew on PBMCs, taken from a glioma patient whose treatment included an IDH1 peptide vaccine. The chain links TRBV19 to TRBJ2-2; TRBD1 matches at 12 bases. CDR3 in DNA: TGTGCCAGTACCACCGGGACAGGGGGCGCGAACACCGGGGAGCTGTTTTTT. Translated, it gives CASTTGTGGANTGELFF.